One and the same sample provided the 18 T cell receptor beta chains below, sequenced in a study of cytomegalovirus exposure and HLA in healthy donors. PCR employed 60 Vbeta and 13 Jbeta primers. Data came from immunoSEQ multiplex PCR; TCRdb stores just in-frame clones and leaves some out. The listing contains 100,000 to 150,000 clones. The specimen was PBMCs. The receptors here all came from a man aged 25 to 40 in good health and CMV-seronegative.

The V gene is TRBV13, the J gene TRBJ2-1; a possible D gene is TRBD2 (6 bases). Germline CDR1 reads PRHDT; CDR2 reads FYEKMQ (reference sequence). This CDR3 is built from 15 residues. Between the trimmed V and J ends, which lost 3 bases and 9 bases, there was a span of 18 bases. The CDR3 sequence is CASSLEGDSGAEQFF. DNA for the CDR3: TGTGCCAGCAGCTTGGAAGGGGACTCCGGGGCTGAGCAGTTCTTC.

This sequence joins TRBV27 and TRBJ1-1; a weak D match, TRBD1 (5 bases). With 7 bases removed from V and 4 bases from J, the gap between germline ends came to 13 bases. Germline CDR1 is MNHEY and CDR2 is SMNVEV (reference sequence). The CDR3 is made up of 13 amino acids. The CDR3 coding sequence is TGTGCCAGCACTGGGGCATCGGGCACTGAAGCTTTCTTT. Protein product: CASTGASGTEAFF.

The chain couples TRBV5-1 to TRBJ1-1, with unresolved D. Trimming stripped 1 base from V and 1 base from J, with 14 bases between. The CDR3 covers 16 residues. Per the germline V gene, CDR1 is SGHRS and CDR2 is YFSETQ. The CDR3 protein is CASSLLPRGENTEAFF. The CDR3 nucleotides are TGCGCCAGCAGCTTGCTTCCCCGGGGAGAGAACACTGAAGCTTTCTTT.

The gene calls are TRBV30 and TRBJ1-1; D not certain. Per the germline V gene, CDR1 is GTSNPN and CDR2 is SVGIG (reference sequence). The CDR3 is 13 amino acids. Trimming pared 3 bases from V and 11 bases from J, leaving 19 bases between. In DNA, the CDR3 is TGTGCCTGGAGGGAGGCCGGATCCCCCGGGGCTTTCTTT. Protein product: CAWREAGSPGAFF.

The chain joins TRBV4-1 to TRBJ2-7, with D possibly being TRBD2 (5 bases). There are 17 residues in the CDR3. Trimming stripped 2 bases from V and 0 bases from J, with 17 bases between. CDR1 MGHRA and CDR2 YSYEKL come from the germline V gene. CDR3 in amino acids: CASSQTGRGSSSYEQYF. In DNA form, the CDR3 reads TGCGCCAGCAGCCAAACGGGTCGAGGGTCCTCCTCCTACGAGCAGTACTTC.

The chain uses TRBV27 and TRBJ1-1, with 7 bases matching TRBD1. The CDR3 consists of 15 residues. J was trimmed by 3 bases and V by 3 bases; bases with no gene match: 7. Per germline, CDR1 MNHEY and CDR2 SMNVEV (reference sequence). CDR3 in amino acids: CASSLGVRGDTEAFF. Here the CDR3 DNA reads TGTGCCAGCAGTTTGGGAGTCAGGGGGGACACTGAAGCTTTCTTT.

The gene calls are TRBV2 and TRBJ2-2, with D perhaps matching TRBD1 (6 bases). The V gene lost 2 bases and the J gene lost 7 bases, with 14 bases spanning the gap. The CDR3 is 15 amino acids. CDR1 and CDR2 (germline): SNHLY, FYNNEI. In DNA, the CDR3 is TGTGCCAGCAGTGAAAGGGGGACCGGAGGCGGGGAGCTGTTTTTT. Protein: CASSERGTGGGELFF.

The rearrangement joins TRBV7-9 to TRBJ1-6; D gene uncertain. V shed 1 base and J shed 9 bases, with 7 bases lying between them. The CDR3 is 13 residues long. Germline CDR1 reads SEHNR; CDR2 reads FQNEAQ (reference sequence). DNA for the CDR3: TGTGCCAGCAGCTTAGAACGGGGTTCACCCCTCCACTTT. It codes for CASSLERGSPLHF.

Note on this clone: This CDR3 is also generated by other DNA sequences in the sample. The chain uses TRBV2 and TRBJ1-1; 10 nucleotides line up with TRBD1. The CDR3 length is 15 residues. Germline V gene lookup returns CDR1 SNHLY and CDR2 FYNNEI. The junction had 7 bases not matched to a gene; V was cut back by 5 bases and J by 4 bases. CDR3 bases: TGTGCCAGCAGTTGGTCAGGACAGGGGGGCACTGAAGCTTTCTTT. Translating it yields CASSWSGQGGTEAFF.

This CDR3 is CASSYQGSYNEQFF. CDR3 bases: TGTGCCAGCAGTTACCAGGGGTCCTACAATGAGCAGTTCTTC. V gene TRBV6-5 combines with J gene TRBJ2-1; D may be TRBD1 (6 bases). This CDR3 region has 14 residues. V gave up 2 bases and J gave up 1 base, with 6 bases separating them. The germline gives CDR1 MNHEY, CDR2 SVGAGI.

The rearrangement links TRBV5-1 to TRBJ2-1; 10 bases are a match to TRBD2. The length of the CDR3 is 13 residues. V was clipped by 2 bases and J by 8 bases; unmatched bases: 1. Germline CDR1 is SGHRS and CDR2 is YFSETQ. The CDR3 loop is CASSFGTSDEQFF. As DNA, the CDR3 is TGCGCCAGCAGCTTTGGGACTAGCGATGAGCAGTTCTTC.

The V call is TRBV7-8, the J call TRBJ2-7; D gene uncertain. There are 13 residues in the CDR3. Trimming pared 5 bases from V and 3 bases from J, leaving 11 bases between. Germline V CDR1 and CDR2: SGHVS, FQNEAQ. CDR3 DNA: TGTGCCAGCAGCCATGACGGAGTCTACGAGCAGTACTTC. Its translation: CASSHDGVYEQYF.

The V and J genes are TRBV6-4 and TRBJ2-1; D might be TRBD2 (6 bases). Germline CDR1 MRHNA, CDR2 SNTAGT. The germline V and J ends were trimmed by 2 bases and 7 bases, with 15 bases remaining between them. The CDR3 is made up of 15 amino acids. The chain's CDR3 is CASSDGAGWQNEQFF. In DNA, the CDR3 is TGTGCCAGCAGTGACGGGGCGGGATGGCAGAATGAGCAGTTCTTC.

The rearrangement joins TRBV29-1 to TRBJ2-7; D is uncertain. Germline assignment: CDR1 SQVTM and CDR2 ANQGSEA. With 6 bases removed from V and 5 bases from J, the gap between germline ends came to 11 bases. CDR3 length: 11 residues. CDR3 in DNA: TGCAGCGTGGAGTCGGGTAACGAGCAGTACTTC. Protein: CSVESGNEQYF.

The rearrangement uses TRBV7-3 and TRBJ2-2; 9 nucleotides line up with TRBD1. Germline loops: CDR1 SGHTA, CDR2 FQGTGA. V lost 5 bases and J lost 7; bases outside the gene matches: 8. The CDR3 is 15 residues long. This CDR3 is CASSTGTGLGGELFF. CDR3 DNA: TGTGCCAGCAGCACCGGGACAGGGTTGGGCGGGGAGCTGTTTTTT.

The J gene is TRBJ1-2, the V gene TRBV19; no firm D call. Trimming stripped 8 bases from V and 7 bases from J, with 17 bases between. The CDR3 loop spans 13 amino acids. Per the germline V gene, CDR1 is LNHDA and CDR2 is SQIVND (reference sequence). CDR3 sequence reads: CASCLDWGVGYTF. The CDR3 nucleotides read TGTGCCAGTTGCCTCGATTGGGGAGTTGGCTACACCTTC.

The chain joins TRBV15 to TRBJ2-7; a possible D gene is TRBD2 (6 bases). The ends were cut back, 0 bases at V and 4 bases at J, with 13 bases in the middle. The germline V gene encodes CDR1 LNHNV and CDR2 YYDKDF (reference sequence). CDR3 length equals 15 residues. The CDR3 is CATSRDRDSSYEQYF. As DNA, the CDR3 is TGTGCCACCAGCAGAGATAGGGACTCGTCGTACGAGCAGTACTTC.

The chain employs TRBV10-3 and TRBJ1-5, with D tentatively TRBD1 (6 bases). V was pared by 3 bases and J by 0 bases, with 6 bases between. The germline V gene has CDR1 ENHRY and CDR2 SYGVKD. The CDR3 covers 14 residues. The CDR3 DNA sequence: TGTGCCATCAGTGACAGGGGTAGCAATCAGCCCCAGCATTTT. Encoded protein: CAISDRGSNQPQHF.